This entry describes one TCR beta chain. Its antigen is unknown. The lymph nodes were axillary draining lymph nodes from breast cancer patients. TCRdb re-called the multiplex PCR reads with MiXCR, one entry per CDR3 protein. The table lists roughly 80,000 distinct CDR3 sequences, under 25% of them singletons, with about 2.5% in the top ten. Germline CDR1 reads GTSNPN; CDR2 reads SVGIG (reference sequence). With 3 bases removed from V and 0 bases from J, the gap between germline ends came to 6 bases. The CDR3 sequence is 13 residues long. This entry is derived from a study of breast tumors, draining lymph nodes, adjacent tissues. General study points: Compared with basal-like, luminal-like tumors shared significantly more repertoire with nontumor tissue. Tumor repertoires ranked between lymph nodes and nontumor tissue in diversity, with V and J gene preferences. Tumor T cell lymph node origin was a supported hypothesis, not proven. Data fit most tumor T cells coming from lymph node, expanding in tumor.

Sequencing was carried out using axillary lymph node tissue. The chain joins TRBV30 to TRBJ1-3; no reliable D call. The source is a female donor with breast cancer. Some clones in this sample may be carry-over from other donors' samples. The CDR3 DNA reads as TGTGCCTGGAGGGTACACTCTGGAAACACCATATATTTT. It translates to CAWRVHSGNTIYF.